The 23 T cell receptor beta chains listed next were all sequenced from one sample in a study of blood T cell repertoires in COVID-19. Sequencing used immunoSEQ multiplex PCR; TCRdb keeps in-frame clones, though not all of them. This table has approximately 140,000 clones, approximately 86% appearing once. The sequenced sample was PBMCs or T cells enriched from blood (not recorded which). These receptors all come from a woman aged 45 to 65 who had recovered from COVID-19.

CDR3 protein: CASSLLVGANYGYTF. The CDR3 nucleotides read TGCGCCAGCAGCTTGTTGGTAGGGGCCAACTATGGCTACACCTTC. The chain uses TRBV5-1 and TRBJ1-2; possibly TRBD1 for D (5 bases). CDR3 length: 15 residues. Germline V gene sequence: CDR1 SGHRS, CDR2 YFSETQ. V lost 1 base and J 2 bases, leaving 12 bases between the germline ends.

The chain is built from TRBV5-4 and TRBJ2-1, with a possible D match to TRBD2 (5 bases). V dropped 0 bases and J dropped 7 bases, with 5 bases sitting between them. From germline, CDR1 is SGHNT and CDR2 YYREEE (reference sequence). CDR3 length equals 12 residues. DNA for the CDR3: TGTGCCAGCAGCTTGGGAGGGAATGAGCAGTTCTTC. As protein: CASSLGGNEQFF.

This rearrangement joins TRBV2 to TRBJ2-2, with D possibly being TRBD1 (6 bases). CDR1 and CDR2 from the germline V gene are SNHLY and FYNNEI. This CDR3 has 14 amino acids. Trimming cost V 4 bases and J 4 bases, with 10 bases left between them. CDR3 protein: CASSATGSTGELFF. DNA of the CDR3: TGTGCCAGCAGTGCGACAGGTTCCACCGGGGAGCTGTTTTTT.

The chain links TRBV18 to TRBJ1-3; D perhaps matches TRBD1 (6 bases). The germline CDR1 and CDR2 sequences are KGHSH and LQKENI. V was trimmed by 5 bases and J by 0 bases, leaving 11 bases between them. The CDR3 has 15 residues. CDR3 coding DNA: TGTGCCAGCTCATCCCAGGACAGCTCTGGAAACACCATATATTTT. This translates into CASSSQDSSGNTIYF.

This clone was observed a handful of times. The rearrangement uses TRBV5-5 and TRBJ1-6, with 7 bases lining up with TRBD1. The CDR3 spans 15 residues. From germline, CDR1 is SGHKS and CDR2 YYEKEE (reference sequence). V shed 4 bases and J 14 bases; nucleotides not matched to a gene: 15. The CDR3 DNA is TGTGCCAGCAGCCCGCCCCCGGGACAGATTACGACCCTCCACTTT. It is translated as CASSPPPGQITTLHF. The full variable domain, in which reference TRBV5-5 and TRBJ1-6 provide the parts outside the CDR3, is DAGVTQSPTHLIKTRGQQVTLRCSPISGHKSVSWYQQVLGQGPQFIFQYYEKEERGRGNFPDRFSARQFPNYSSELNVNALLLGDSALYLCASSPPPGQITTLHFGNGTRLTVT.

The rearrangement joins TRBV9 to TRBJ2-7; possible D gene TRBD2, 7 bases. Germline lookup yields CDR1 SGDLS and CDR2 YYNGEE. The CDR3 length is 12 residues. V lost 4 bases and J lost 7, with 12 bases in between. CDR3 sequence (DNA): TGTGCCAGCAGCCCCGGGGGGCTGGAGCAGTACTTC. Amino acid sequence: CASSPGGLEQYF.

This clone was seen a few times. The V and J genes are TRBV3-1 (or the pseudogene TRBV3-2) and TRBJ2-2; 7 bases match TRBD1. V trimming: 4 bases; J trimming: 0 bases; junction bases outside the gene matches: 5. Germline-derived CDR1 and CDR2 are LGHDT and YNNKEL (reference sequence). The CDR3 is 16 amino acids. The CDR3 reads CASSLGGNANTGELFF. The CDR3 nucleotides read TGTGCCAGCAGCCTAGGGGGCAACGCGAACACCGGGGAGCTGTTTTTT.

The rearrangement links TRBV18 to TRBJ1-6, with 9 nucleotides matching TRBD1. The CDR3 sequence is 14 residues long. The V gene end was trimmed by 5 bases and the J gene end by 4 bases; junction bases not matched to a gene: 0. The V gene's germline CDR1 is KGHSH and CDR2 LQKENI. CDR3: CASSGQGYNSPLHF. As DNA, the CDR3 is TGTGCCAGCTCAGGACAGGGGTATAATTCACCCCTCCACTTT.

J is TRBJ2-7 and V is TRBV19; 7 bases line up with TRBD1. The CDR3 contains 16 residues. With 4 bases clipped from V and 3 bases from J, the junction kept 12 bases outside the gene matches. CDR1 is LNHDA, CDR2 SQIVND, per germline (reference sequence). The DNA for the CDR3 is TGTGCCAGTAGTAACCTCTGGACAGGACGGGACTACGAGCAGTACTTC. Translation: CASSNLWTGRDYEQYF. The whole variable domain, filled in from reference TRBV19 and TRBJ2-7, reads DGGITQSPKYLFRKEGQNVTLSCEQNLNHDAMYWYRQDPGQGLRLIYYSQIVNDFQKGDIAEGYSVSREKKESFPLTVTSAQKNPTAFYLCASSNLWTGRDYEQYFGPGTRLTVT.

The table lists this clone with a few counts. The CDR3: CAISEGQGSGNTIYF. In DNA, the CDR3 is TGTGCCATCAGTGAGGGACAGGGATCTGGAAACACCATATATTTT. V usage is TRBV10-3 and J usage is TRBJ1-3, with TRBD1 matching 8 bases. CDR3 length: 15 amino acids. Germline V gene data show CDR1 as ENHRY and CDR2 as SYGVKD. V lost 2 bases to trimming and J lost 1 base; unmatched junction nucleotides: 1.

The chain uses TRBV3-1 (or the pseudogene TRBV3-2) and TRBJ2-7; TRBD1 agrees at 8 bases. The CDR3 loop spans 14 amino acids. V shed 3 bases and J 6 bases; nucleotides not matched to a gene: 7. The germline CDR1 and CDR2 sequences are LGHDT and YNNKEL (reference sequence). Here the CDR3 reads CASSHMGQEGEQYF. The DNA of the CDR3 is TGTGCCAGCAGCCATATGGGACAGGAAGGCGAGCAGTACTTC.

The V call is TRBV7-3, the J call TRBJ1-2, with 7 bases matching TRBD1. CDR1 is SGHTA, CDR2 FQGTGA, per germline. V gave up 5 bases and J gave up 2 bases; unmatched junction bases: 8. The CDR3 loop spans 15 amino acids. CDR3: CASSLSPGGNYGYTF. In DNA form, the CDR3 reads TGTGCCAGCAGCCTAAGCCCAGGGGGGAACTATGGCTACACCTTC. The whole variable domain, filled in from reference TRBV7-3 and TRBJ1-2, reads GAGVSQTPSNKVTEKGKYVELRCDPISGHTALYWYRQSLGQGPEFLIYFQGTGAADDSGLPNDRFFAVRPEGSVSTLKIQRTERGDSAVYLCASSLSPGGNYGYTFGSGTRLTVV.

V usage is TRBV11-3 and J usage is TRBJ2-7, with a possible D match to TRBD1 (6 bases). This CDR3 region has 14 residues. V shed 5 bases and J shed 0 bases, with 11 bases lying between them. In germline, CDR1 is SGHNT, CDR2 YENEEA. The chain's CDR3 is CASSRGQTSYEQYF. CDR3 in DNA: TGTGCCAGCAGCCGCGGACAGACCTCCTACGAGCAGTACTTC.

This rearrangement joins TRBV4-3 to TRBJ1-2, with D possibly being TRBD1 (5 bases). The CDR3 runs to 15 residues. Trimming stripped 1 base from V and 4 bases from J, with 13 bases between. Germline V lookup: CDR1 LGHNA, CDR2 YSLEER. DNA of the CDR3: TGCGCCAGCAGCCAAGTTGAGGCCCAGGGCTATGGCTACACCTTC. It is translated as CASSQVEAQGYGYTF.

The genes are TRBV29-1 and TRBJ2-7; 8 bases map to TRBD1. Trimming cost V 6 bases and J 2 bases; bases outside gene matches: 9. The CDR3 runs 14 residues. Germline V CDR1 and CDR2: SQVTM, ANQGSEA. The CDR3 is CSVSKQGVPYEQYF. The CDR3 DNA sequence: TGCAGCGTCTCAAAACAGGGGGTACCCTACGAGCAGTACTTC.

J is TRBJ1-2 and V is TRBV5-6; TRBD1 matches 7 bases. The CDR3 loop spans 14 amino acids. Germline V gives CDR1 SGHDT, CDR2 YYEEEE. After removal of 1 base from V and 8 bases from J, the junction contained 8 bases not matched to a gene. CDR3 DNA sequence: TGTGCCAGCAGCTTGAAACAGGGGACGAGGGGCTACACCTTC. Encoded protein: CASSLKQGTRGYTF. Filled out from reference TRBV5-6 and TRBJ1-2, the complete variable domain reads DAGVTQSPTHLIKTRGQQVTLRCSPKSGHDTVSWYQQALGQGPQFIFQYYEEEERQRGNFPDRFSGHQFPNYSSELNVNALLLGDSALYLCASSLKQGTRGYTFGSGTRLTVV.

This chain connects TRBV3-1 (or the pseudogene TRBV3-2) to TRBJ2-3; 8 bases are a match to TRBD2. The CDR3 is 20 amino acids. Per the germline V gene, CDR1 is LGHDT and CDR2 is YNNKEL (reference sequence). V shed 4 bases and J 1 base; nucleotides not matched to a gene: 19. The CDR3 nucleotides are TGTGCCAGCAGCCGCTTTTTTATGGCGGGGGGCACGAGGGGCACAGATACGCAGTATTTT. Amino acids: CASSRFFMAGGTRGTDTQYF.

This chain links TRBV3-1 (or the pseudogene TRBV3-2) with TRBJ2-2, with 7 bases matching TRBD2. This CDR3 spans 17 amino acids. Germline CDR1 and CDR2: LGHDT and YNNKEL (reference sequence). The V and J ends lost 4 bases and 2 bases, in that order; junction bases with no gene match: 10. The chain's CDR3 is CASSPYRSGINTGELFF. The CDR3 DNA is TGTGCCAGCAGCCCGTATCGGAGCGGGATAAACACCGGGGAGCTGTTTTTT.

The CDR3 here is CAWSQDRGQPQHF. CDR3 nucleotides: TGTGCCTGGTCACAGGACAGGGGTCAGCCCCAGCATTTT. V gene TRBV30 combines with J gene TRBJ1-5; 9 nucleotides line up with TRBD1. This CDR3 region has 13 residues. The J segment lost 6 bases and the V segment lost 5 bases, leaving 5 bases of the junction unmatched. The germline V gene encodes CDR1 GTSNPN and CDR2 SVGIG (reference sequence). Filled out from reference TRBV30 and TRBJ1-5, the complete variable domain reads SQTIHQWPATLVQPVGSPLSLECTVEGTSNPNLYWYRQAAGRGLQLLFYSVGIGQISSEVPQNLSASRPQDRQFILSSKKLLLSDSGFYLCAWSQDRGQPQHFGDGTRLSIL.

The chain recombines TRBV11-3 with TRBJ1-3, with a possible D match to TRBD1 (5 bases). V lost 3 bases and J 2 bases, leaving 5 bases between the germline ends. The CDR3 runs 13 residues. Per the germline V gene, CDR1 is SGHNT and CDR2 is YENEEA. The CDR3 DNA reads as TGTGCCAGCAGCTTGACAGCTGGAAACACCATATATTTT. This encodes CASSLTAGNTIYF.

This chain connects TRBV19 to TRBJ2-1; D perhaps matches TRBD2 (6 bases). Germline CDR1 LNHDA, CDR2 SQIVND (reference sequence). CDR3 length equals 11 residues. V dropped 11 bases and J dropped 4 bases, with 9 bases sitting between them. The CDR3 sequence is CASGRYNEQFF. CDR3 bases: TGTGCCTCCGGGAGATACAATGAGCAGTTCTTC.

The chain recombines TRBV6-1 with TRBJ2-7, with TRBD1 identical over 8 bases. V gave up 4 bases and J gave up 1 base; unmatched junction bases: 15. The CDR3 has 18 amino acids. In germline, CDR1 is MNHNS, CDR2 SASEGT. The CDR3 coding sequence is TGTGCCAGCAGTGGGGAGTTGGGTCAGACAGGGGCTTCCTACGAGCAGTACTTC. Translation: CASSGELGQTGASYEQYF.

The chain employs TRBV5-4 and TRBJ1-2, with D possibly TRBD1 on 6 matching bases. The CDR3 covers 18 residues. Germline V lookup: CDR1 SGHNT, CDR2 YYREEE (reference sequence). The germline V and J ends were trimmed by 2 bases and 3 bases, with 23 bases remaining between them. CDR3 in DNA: TGTGCCAGCAGCTTCCGCTCGGGGGGGCGATTCCTAGACTATGGCTACACCTTC. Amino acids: CASSFRSGGRFLDYGYTF.